One and the same sample provided the 21 T cell receptor beta chains below, sequenced in a study of CD8 T cells in ankylosing spondylitis. TCRdb re-called the 5' RACE reads with MiXCR, one entry per CDR3 protein. The table records fewer than 250,000 distinct CDR3 sequences, 30% to 35% of them present only once. The sample was blood, either unsorted or a sorted T cell fraction (not recorded which). The receptor source for this set is a male donor with ankylosing spondylitis or in good health (not recorded which).

This clonotype was observed a few times. The chain carries TRBV10-3 and TRBJ2-1; TRBD1 or TRBD2 may be the D gene (6 bases each). The CDR3 spans 13 residues. V lost 8 bases, J lost 0 bases, and 8 bases lay in between. From germline, CDR1 is ENHRY and CDR2 SYGVKD. CDR3 nucleotides: TGTGCCATCGGGGGGCCCTCCTACAATGAGCAGTTCTTC. Residues: CAIGGPSYNEQFF.

For the CDR3, the DNA is TGCAGTGCTAGAGAGGGGGTTTTCTCCTACAATGAGCAGTTCTTC. Encoded protein: CSAREGVFSYNEQFF. This chain uses TRBV20-1 with TRBJ2-1; D may match TRBD1 or TRBD2 (5 bases each). The length of the CDR3 is 15 residues. Germline CDR1 is DFQATT and CDR2 is SNEGSKA (reference sequence). Trimming took 0 bases from V and 0 from J, leaving 9 bases between them.

The chain employs TRBV7-6 and TRBJ1-6, with D tentatively TRBD1 (5 bases). Trimming shortened V by 4 bases and J by 10 bases, and 17 bases separated the two germline ends. The CDR3 consists of 15 residues. From germline, CDR1 is SGHVS and CDR2 FNYEAQ. The CDR3 region is CASSSRRDFQSPLHF. The CDR3 DNA sequence: TGTGCCAGCAGCTCCAGGCGGGACTTCCAATCACCCCTCCACTTT.

J is TRBJ1-4 and V is TRBV7-9; D unresolved. Trimming shortened V by 5 bases and J by 7 bases, and 8 bases separated the two germline ends. The CDR3 extends over 12 amino acids. Germline CDR1 SEHNR, CDR2 FQNEAQ (reference sequence). CDR3 in amino acids: CASSPGGEKLFF. CDR3 DNA: TGTGCCAGCAGCCCCGGCGGTGAAAAACTGTTTTTT.

The gene calls are TRBV12-3 or TRBV12-4 and TRBJ2-5, with D perhaps TRBD2 (6 bases). The CDR3 loop spans 15 amino acids. Trimming cost V 2 bases and J 5 bases, with 15 bases left between them. The CDR3 bases are TGTGCCAGCAGTTTATCCAGGGTTGGGGGGGAGACCCAGTACTTC. Its translation: CASSLSRVGGETQYF.

In this sample, this clonotype turned up a few times. The rearrangement joins TRBV5-1 to TRBJ2-7; perhaps TRBD2 as D (6 bases). V shed 4 bases and J shed 5 bases, with 19 bases lying between them. Germline V CDR1 and CDR2: SGHRS, YFSETQ. This CDR3 comprises 15 residues. The CDR3 here is CASSRAPGDRDEQYF. CDR3 DNA sequence: TGCGCCAGCAGCCGGGCCCCGGGGGACCGGGACGAGCAGTACTTC.

This rearrangement joins TRBV10-3 to TRBJ2-2; 12 positions agree with TRBD1. Trimming removed 7 bases from V and 2 bases from J; junction bases left unmatched: 8. This CDR3 has 17 amino acids. Germline V lookup: CDR1 ENHRY, CDR2 SYGVKD. CDR3 sequence reads: CAIKAGTGGLNTGELFF. CDR3 bases: TGTGCCATCAAAGCCGGGACAGGGGGCCTTAACACCGGGGAGCTGTTTTTT.

V and J are TRBV12-3 or TRBV12-4 and TRBJ1-6, with D unresolved. The CDR3 covers 22 residues. V shed 1 base and J shed 0 bases, with 25 bases lying between them. CDR3 sequence: CASSLGRSQAISLSSYNSPLHF. CDR3 bases: TGTGCCAGCAGTTTAGGGCGATCCCAGGCCATTTCCCTGAGCTCCTATAATTCACCCCTCCACTTT.

This chain uses TRBV5-4 with TRBJ1-1; weak D call: TRBD1 (5 bases). Per germline, CDR1 SGHNT and CDR2 YYREEE (reference sequence). CDR3 size: 15 residues. Deletions cut 1 base from V and 1 base from J, with 11 bases between. The CDR3, as DNA: TGTGCCAGCAGCTTGCAGGGAGTCGGGAACACTGAAGCTTTCTTT. Encoded protein: CASSLQGVGNTEAFF.

This clonotype has just a few counts. This chain links TRBV20-1 with TRBJ1-2, with TRBD1 as a possible D gene (6 bases). Between the trimmed V and J ends, which lost 5 bases and 7 bases, there was a span of 17 bases. This CDR3 has 13 amino acids. Germline CDR1 and CDR2: DFQATT and SNEGSKA (reference sequence). The CDR3 nucleotides read TGCAGTGCTCAACAGGGCTCCCTATCTGGCTACACCTTC. It yields the protein CSAQQGSLSGYTF.

The chain uses TRBV15 and TRBJ1-6; possible D gene TRBD1, 5 bases. Germline values: CDR1 LNHNV, CDR2 YYDKDF (reference sequence). The CDR3 length is 18 residues. Trimming removed 0 bases at V and 7 bases at J, with 19 bases between. The CDR3 is CATSRDLSRDPWNSPLHF. As DNA, the CDR3 is TGTGCCACCAGCAGAGATCTCAGCAGGGATCCCTGGAATTCACCCCTCCACTTT.

This clonotype was counted between two and nine times. V is TRBV6-1 and J is TRBJ2-7, with D perhaps TRBD1 (6 bases). CDR3 size: 16 residues. The V and J ends lost 7 bases and 3 bases respectively, with 22 bases between them. CDR1 is MNHNS and CDR2 is SASEGT in the germline V gene. The chain's CDR3 is CASIEGFGAGDYEQYF. The CDR3, as DNA: TGTGCCAGCATCGAAGGATTTGGGGCAGGGGACTACGAGCAGTACTTC.

CDR3 DNA sequence: TGTGCCACCAGCAGAGATACAGGGTTGGGTGGCTACACCTTC. It encodes CATSRDTGLGGYTF. The chain carries TRBV15 and TRBJ1-2; tentative D call: TRBD1 (6 bases). Germline-derived CDR1 and CDR2 are LNHNV and YYDKDF (reference sequence). V was trimmed by 0 bases and J by 7 bases, leaving 12 bases between them. CDR3 length: 14 residues. The complete variable domain, with remaining parts taken from reference TRBV15 and TRBJ1-2, reads DAMVIQNPRYQVTQFGKPVTLSCSQTLNHNVMYWYQQKSSQAPKLLFHYYDKDFNNEADTPDNFQSRRPNTSFCFLDIRSPGLGDTAMYLCATSRDTGLGGYTFGSGTRLTVV.

This clonotype was recorded at least ten times. This rearrangement joins TRBV20-1 to TRBJ2-5, with a weak D call TRBD1 (5 bases). V was trimmed by 1 base and J by 1 base, leaving 10 bases between them. The germline V gene encodes CDR1 DFQATT and CDR2 SNEGSKA (reference sequence). This CDR3 region has 14 residues. CDR3 residues: CSARVTTVQETQYF. The CDR3 DNA reads as TGCAGTGCTAGAGTGACGACAGTCCAAGAGACCCAGTACTTC.

The chain uses TRBV29-1 and TRBJ2-4; possible D gene TRBD2, 6 bases. This CDR3 is 17 amino acids long. Per germline, CDR1 SQVTM and CDR2 ANQGSEA. Deletions cut 4 bases from V and 1 base from J, with 20 bases between. CDR3 sequence: CSVVVATGVLAKNIQYF. The CDR3 nucleotides read TGCAGCGTTGTTGTCGCGACGGGAGTTTTGGCCAAAAACATTCAGTACTTC.

The chain has TRBV10-3 and TRBJ1-6; D not resolved. V lost 0 bases, J lost 10 bases, and 13 bases lay in between. Germline V gene sequence: CDR1 ENHRY, CDR2 SYGVKD. CDR3 length: 15 amino acids. CDR3 nucleotide sequence: TGTGCCATCAGTGAGTCGGGCAGCAACTCGTCACCCCTCCACTTT. Translated, it gives CAISESGSNSSPLHF.

Concerning this clonotype itself: One end of the junction varies from germline; a read error may be responsible. The chain employs TRBV20-1 and TRBJ2-1, with D possibly matching TRBD2 (7 bases). The CDR3 covers 14 residues. CDR1 and CDR2 from the germline V gene are DFQATT and SNEGSKA (reference sequence). The CDR3 loop is CSARLAGANNEQLF. In DNA, the CDR3 is TGCAGTGCTAGATTGGCGGGGGCGAACAATGAGCAGCTCTTC.

The genes are TRBV12-3 or TRBV12-4 and TRBJ2-2, with 8 bases matching TRBD2. The CDR3 runs 14 residues. With 3 bases clipped from V and 7 bases from J, the junction kept 4 bases outside the gene matches. CDR3 region: CASSFPRGVGELFF. In DNA form, the CDR3 reads TGTGCCAGCAGTTTCCCGCGGGGGGTCGGGGAGCTGTTTTTT.

The J gene is TRBJ2-2, the V gene TRBV9; D may be TRBD2 (5 bases). The V end was cut by 0 bases, the J end by 0 bases, with 12 bases between. Germline lookup yields CDR1 SGDLS and CDR2 YYNGEE. This CDR3 comprises 17 residues. CDR3 coding DNA: TGTGCCAGCAGCGTAGATAGACAACTAGCGAACACCGGGGAGCTGTTTTTT. Its protein is CASSVDRQLANTGELFF.

The table lists this clonotype with a few counts. V usage is TRBV12-3 or TRBV12-4 and J usage is TRBJ2-1, with 7 bases lining up with TRBD2. The CDR3 runs to 13 residues. V was pared by 4 bases and J by 7 bases, with 4 bases of the junction left unmatched. The CDR3 sequence: CASSWLSGNEQFF. The DNA for the CDR3 is TGTGCCAGCAGTTGGCTTAGCGGGAATGAGCAGTTCTTC.

Here the CDR3 reads CASSQAGTSLYEQYF. The CDR3 DNA reads as TGTGCCAGCAGCCAAGCCGGGACCAGTTTGTACGAGCAGTACTTC. V gene TRBV6-1 combines with J gene TRBJ2-7; D is possibly TRBD1 or TRBD2 (5 bases each). Trimming shortened V by 6 bases and J by 4 bases, and 19 bases separated the two germline ends. CDR1 MNHNS and CDR2 SASEGT come from the germline V gene. The CDR3 has 15 amino acids.